This record concerns one T cell receptor (beta chain) sequence. The antigen remains undetermined. CDR3 length: 16 amino acids. Trimming took 1 base from V and 2 from J, leaving 11 bases between them. Per germline, CDR1 MGHRA and CDR2 YSYEKL. The sample originates from a study of siplizumab effects on memory and regulatory T cells. Whole-study findings and limits: Contribution to the alloresponse seemed major for naive T cells, which also seemed more diverse than memory cells.

Here immunoSEQ multiplex PCR was the method, and the copy in TCRdb shows in-frame clones only, minus some. This repertoire shows about 64,000 clones, 90% to 98% found once; its top ten account for about 0.095%. The sample taken for sequencing was naive CD8+ T cells sorted from blood. The origin of this receptor is a human donor in good health. V is TRBV4-1 and J is TRBJ2-2; the D gene is possibly TRBD1 (6 bases). The CDR3 loop is CASSQGYRVNTGELFF. The CDR3 nucleotides are TGCGCCAGCAGCCAAGGGTACAGGGTTAACACCGGGGAGCTGTTTTTT.